The 18 T cell receptor beta chains listed next were all sequenced from one sample in a study of PD-1 blockade in mismatch repair-deficient tumors (dated by TCRdb to about 2017). Libraries were prepared through the immunoSEQ multiplex PCR assay. TCRdb obtained this table from immuneACCESS and retained in-frame rearrangements with V and J assigned. These tables miss some clones; where compared with another copy, unresolved V genes account for less than half of the shortfall, and the remainder is unexplained. The sample table lists tens of thousands of clones, more than 75% of them with a count of one. More than 2.5% of the sample is taken by the ten largest. Source: peripheral blood, taken 4 weeks after starting pembrolizumab. These receptors were collected from an adult with mismatch repair-deficient cancer.

A single count supports this clone. The gene calls are TRBV23-1 and TRBJ2-5; TRBD1 might be the D (6 bases). TRBV23-1 is an ORF, with its function uncertain. V lost 6 bases, J lost 2 bases, and 16 bases lay in between. CDR3 length: 15 residues. The CDR3 DNA sequence: TGCGCCAGCAGCGCCATTACAGGGTGGCAAGAGACCCAGTACTTC. Protein sequence: CASSAITGWQETQYF.

The rearrangement links TRBV7-8 to TRBJ2-7; 9 bases align to TRBD2. Germline lookup yields CDR1 SGHVS and CDR2 FQNEAQ. The CDR3 totals 14 residues. V lost 5 bases, J lost 3 bases, and 5 bases stayed unmatched. In DNA form, the CDR3 reads TGTGCCAGCAGCAAGCGGGAGGTCGACTACGAGCAGTACTTC. Its translation: CASSKREVDYEQYF.

This clone occurred a few times. The chain employs TRBV7-9 and TRBJ2-1, with 8 positions matching TRBD2. V shed 1 base, J shed 4 bases, and the junction held 6 bases outside the gene matches. This CDR3 contains 16 residues. Germline V gene data show CDR1 as SEHNR and CDR2 as FQNEAQ (reference sequence). The CDR3 DNA is TGTGCCAGCAGCTTAGATGCGGGAGGATGGTACAATGAGCAGTTCTTC. It specifies CASSLDAGGWYNEQFF. The variable domain in full, completed from reference TRBV7-9 and TRBJ2-1, reads DTGVSQNPRHKITKRGQNVTFRCDPISEHNRLYWYRQTLGQGPEFLTYFQNEAQLEKSRLLSDRFSAERPKGSFSTLEIQRTEQGDSAMYLCASSLDAGGWYNEQFFGPGTRLTVL.

This clone was recorded only once. The chain uses TRBV11-2 and TRBJ1-3; D not resolved. CDR1 SGHAT and CDR2 FQNNGV come from the germline V gene. The germline V and J ends were trimmed by 4 bases and 4 bases, with 17 bases remaining between them. The CDR3 consists of 16 residues. The DNA of the CDR3 is TGTGCCAGCAGCTATACCGCTACGGGGTTGGGAAACACCATATATTTT. Its protein is CASSYTATGLGNTIYF.

The chain has TRBV5-5 and TRBJ2-7; TRBD2 matches 11 bases. With V trimmed by 4 bases and J by 0 bases, 6 bases remained unmatched. The CDR3 is 16 residues long. The V gene's germline CDR1 is SGHKS and CDR2 YYEKEE (reference sequence). DNA for the CDR3: TGTGCCAGCAGCCCGGCCGGGACTAGCGGCTCCTACGAGCAGTACTTC. Translated: CASSPAGTSGSYEQYF.

The genes are TRBV7-6 and TRBJ2-7; weak D call: TRBD1 (6 bases). This CDR3 is built from 14 residues. V lost 0 bases and J lost 3, with 9 bases in between. Germline V gene sequence: CDR1 SGHVS, CDR2 FNYEAQ. The chain's CDR3 is CASSLAQDSYEQYF. DNA of the CDR3: TGTGCCAGCAGCTTAGCGCAGGACAGCTACGAGCAGTACTTC.

The rearrangement links TRBV7-9 to TRBJ1-6; tentative D call: TRBD1 (5 bases). V lost 5 bases, J lost 10 bases, and 9 bases lay in between. There are 12 residues in the CDR3. Germline V gene lookup returns CDR1 SEHNR and CDR2 FQNEAQ (reference sequence). The CDR3: CASSRDLSPLHF. The DNA of the CDR3 is TGTGCCAGCAGCCGGGACTTATCACCCCTCCACTTT.

The chain carries TRBV6-6 and TRBJ1-1; D gene uncertain. The CDR3 has 13 residues. V lost 8 bases and J lost 1, with 11 bases in between. Germline V lookup: CDR1 MNHNY, CDR2 SVGAGI (reference sequence). CDR3 coding DNA: TGTGCCAGCTGTGTGGGAGGGAACACTGAAGCTTTCTTT. Residues: CASCVGGNTEAFF.

The rearrangement uses TRBV5-1 and TRBJ1-3, with D unclear. Germline CDR1 SGHRS, CDR2 YFSETQ. Between the trimmed V and J ends, which lost 3 bases and 0 bases, there was a span of 16 bases. CDR3 length: 17 residues. In DNA, the CDR3 is TGCGCCAGCAGCTCGAGACCCCAGGAACTCTCTGGAAACACCATATATTTT. Encoded protein: CASSSRPQELSGNTIYF.

The chain recombines TRBV29-1 with TRBJ1-1; TRBD1 might be the D (6 bases). V was shortened by 6 bases and J by 1 base, with 9 bases between the two germline ends. This CDR3 is 12 amino acids long. CDR1 SQVTM and CDR2 ANQGSEA come from the germline V gene. CDR3 protein: CSVKDRNTEAFF. The CDR3 DNA follows: TGCAGCGTAAAGGACAGGAACACTGAAGCTTTCTTT.

The rearrangement links TRBV5-1 to TRBJ1-2; 8 bases are a match to TRBD1. The CDR3 runs 12 residues. V was pared by 4 bases and J by 7 bases, with 3 bases of the junction left unmatched. Germline V gene lookup returns CDR1 SGHRS and CDR2 YFSETQ. The CDR3 reads CASSPDRVGYTF. The CDR3 DNA reads TGCGCCAGCAGCCCGGACAGGGTTGGCTACACCTTC.

The chain is built from TRBV7-2 and TRBJ1-1; D is unresolved. V was pared by 5 bases and J by 4 bases, with 17 bases between. Germline-derived CDR1 and CDR2 are SGHTA and FQGNSA. The CDR3 is 15 residues long. The CDR3 protein is CASSPPGYRGTEAFF. CDR3 sequence (DNA): TGTGCCAGCAGCCCTCCCGGGTACCGGGGCACTGAAGCTTTCTTT.

This clone was observed a single time. The rearrangement uses TRBV29-1 and TRBJ1-2, with D unresolved. CDR1 is SQVTM, CDR2 ANQGSEA, per germline. This CDR3 has 14 amino acids. Deletions cut 1 base from V and 4 bases from J, with 13 bases between. CDR3 bases: TGCAGCGTTGAAGGCAGTGAGGGTAGCTATGGCTACACCTTC. Its protein product is CSVEGSEGSYGYTF.

V and J are TRBV27 and TRBJ1-2, with D tentatively TRBD1 (5 bases). V lost 2 bases and J 4 bases, leaving 8 bases between the germline ends. Per germline, CDR1 MNHEY and CDR2 SMNVEV (reference sequence). This CDR3 region has 13 residues. The CDR3 loop reads CASSLNRLYGYTF. The CDR3 region has the DNA TGTGCCAGCAGTTTAAACAGGCTCTATGGCTACACCTTC.

The J gene is TRBJ2-1, the V gene TRBV4-1; D is undetermined. Germline values: CDR1 MGHRA, CDR2 YSYEKL. CDR3 size: 15 residues. V was trimmed by 4 bases and J by 6 bases, leaving 16 bases between them. The CDR3 here is CASSPGTKSSNEQFF. DNA for the CDR3: TGCGCCAGCAGCCCAGGAACTAAATCGTCCAATGAGCAGTTCTTC.

V usage is TRBV5-4 and J usage is TRBJ1-4; 7 bases are shared with TRBD1. CDR3 length: 16 amino acids. Germline V lookup: CDR1 SGHNT, CDR2 YYREEE (reference sequence). V was pared by 4 bases and J by 6 bases, with 12 bases of the junction left unmatched. The CDR3, as DNA: TGTGCCAGCAGCCCGAGTGGGGGACAGTCCCATGAAAAACTGTTTTTT. Protein: CASSPSGGQSHEKLFF.

This clone was detected only a few times. The chain is built from TRBV10-3 and TRBJ1-2; D gene uncertain. The germline V gene has CDR1 ENHRY and CDR2 SYGVKD. The CDR3 loop spans 12 amino acids. The V end lost 3 bases, the J end lost 6 bases, and 8 bases lay between the germline ends. The CDR3 bases are TGTGCCATCAGTGAATCCGGGGATGGCTACACCTTC. Amino acid sequence: CAISESGDGYTF.

The rearrangement links TRBV28 to TRBJ1-2, with no clear D. V lost 4 bases, J lost 1 base, and 10 bases lay in between. Germline lookup yields CDR1 MDHEN and CDR2 SYDVKM. CDR3 length: 14 amino acids. The CDR3 bases are TGTGCCAGCAGTTCATCCCCCCTTAACTATGGCTACACCTTC. This translates into CASSSSPLNYGYTF.